The 12 T cell receptor beta chains below all came from one sample that was sequenced in a study of long-term antiretroviral therapy in people with HIV. An immunoSEQ assay, version v3.0, was performed at survey level. Method: immunoSEQ multiplex PCR; TCRdb's copy keeps in-frame clones and lacks some. The repertoire holds tens of thousands of clones, with around 90% as singletons. The sample consisted of unsorted PBMCs, taken approximately 4.5 years after starting antiretroviral therapy. These receptors were taken from a man aged 30 to 45 with HIV.

This chain links TRBV6-5 with TRBJ1-4; D unclear. The V gene lost 6 bases and the J gene lost 6 bases, with 8 bases spanning the gap. This CDR3 is 12 amino acids long. Per germline, CDR1 MNHEY and CDR2 SVGAGI. The CDR3 region is CASRTVDEKLFF. CDR3 DNA sequence: TGTGCCAGCAGGACCGTGGATGAAAAACTGTTTTTT.

V usage is TRBV20-1 and J usage is TRBJ1-4, with a weak D call TRBD1 (6 bases). The CDR3 has 11 amino acids. V was pared by 5 bases and J by 6 bases, with 7 bases between. CDR1 and CDR2 from the germline V gene are DFQATT and SNEGSKA (reference sequence). The CDR3 reads CSARTDEKLFF. CDR3 in DNA: TGCAGTGCTCGGACAGATGAAAAACTGTTTTTT.

The chain links TRBV27 to TRBJ2-7; TRBD1 matches 10 bases. The CDR3 length is 22 residues. CDR1 is MNHEY, CDR2 SMNVEV, per germline (reference sequence). V was pared by 9 bases and J by 1 base, with 30 bases of the junction left unmatched. The CDR3 is CASIILNRGQGKTLIHSYEQYF. The CDR3, as DNA: TGTGCCAGTATTATATTGAACCGGGGACAGGGGAAGACCCTAATTCATTCCTACGAGCAGTACTTC.

The gene calls are TRBV7-9 and TRBJ1-1; possible D gene TRBD1, 5 bases. Between the trimmed V and J ends, which lost 1 base and 6 bases, there was a span of 12 bases. This CDR3 is 14 amino acids long. Germline V gene sequence: CDR1 SEHNR, CDR2 FQNEAQ (reference sequence). CDR3 residues: CASSLEGGAPEAFF. The CDR3, as DNA: TGTGCCAGCAGCTTAGAAGGCGGGGCTCCTGAAGCTTTCTTT.

The chain uses TRBV27 and TRBJ1-6, with D unresolved. Per the germline V gene, CDR1 is MNHEY and CDR2 is SMNVEV (reference sequence). The CDR3 is made up of 13 amino acids. V lost 4 bases and J 8 bases, leaving 9 bases between the germline ends. In DNA, the CDR3 is TGTGCCAGCAGTTACGGACCCTATTCACCCCTCCACTTT. Its protein is CASSYGPYSPLHF.

This clone was seen only once. This chain connects TRBV11-2 to TRBJ1-3, with D possibly TRBD1 on 6 matching bases. The CDR3 sequence is 15 residues long. Germline-derived CDR1 and CDR2 are SGHAT and FQNNGV. The V end was cut by 0 bases, the J end by 4 bases, with 10 bases between. CDR3 sequence reads: CASSLDRGRGNTIYF. Here the CDR3 DNA reads TGTGCCAGCAGCTTAGATCGGGGGCGCGGAAACACCATATATTTT.

J is TRBJ2-6 and V is TRBV27; 7 positions match TRBD1. With V trimmed by 6 bases and J by 4 bases, 3 bases remained unmatched. CDR3 length: 14 residues. Germline CDR1 and CDR2: MNHEY and SMNVEV (reference sequence). CDR3: CASRKGAGANVLTF. In DNA, the CDR3 is TGTGCCAGCAGAAAGGGGGCCGGGGCCAACGTCCTGACTTTC.

This clone was recorded once. This chain joins TRBV19 and TRBJ2-6; D uncertain. The CDR3 loop spans 14 amino acids. Germline CDR1 LNHDA, CDR2 SQIVND (reference sequence). V dropped 3 bases and J dropped 0 bases, with 3 bases sitting between them. The CDR3 here is CASSISSGANVLTF. In nucleotides, the CDR3 is TGTGCCAGTAGTATCAGCTCTGGGGCCAACGTCCTGACTTTC.

V is TRBV4-3 and J is TRBJ2-4; 8 bases agree with TRBD2. J was trimmed by 0 bases and V by 4 bases; bases with no gene match: 17. The CDR3 has 20 amino acids. CDR1 is LGHNA, CDR2 YSLEER, per germline. CDR3 DNA sequence: TGCGCCAGCAGCCGCCTTCTGGGCGGGAGGCCGCCCTTAGCCAAAAACATTCAGTACTTC. It is translated as CASSRLLGGRPPLAKNIQYF.

The chain joins TRBV19 to TRBJ1-2, with D hard to call. From germline, CDR1 is LNHDA and CDR2 SQIVND (reference sequence). V dropped 10 bases and J dropped 4 bases, with 28 bases sitting between them. This CDR3 contains 17 residues. CDR3 coding DNA: TGTGCCACAAAGGCGGAGTTTGCGGGCGTCCCGGTCTATGGCTACACCTTC. Translation gives CATKAEFAGVPVYGYTF.

V gene TRBV25-1 combines with J gene TRBJ2-1; 9 nucleotides match TRBD1. This CDR3 region has 16 residues. The junction had 8 bases not matched to a gene; V was cut back by 3 bases and J by 5 bases. Germline V gives CDR1 MGHDK, CDR2 SYGVNS. The CDR3 DNA reads TGTGCCAGCAGTGATCTTACCGGGACAGGGCACAATGAGCAGTTCTTC. Translating it yields CASSDLTGTGHNEQFF.

V gene TRBV6-1 combines with J gene TRBJ2-7; no firm D call. Germline CDR1 MNHNS, CDR2 SASEGT. The V end was cut by 4 bases, the J end by 3 bases, with 13 bases between. The CDR3 contains 14 residues. In DNA form, the CDR3 reads TGTGCCAGCAGTGTAAGGGTTGGTGGCTACGAGCAGTACTTC. It is translated as CASSVRVGGYEQYF.